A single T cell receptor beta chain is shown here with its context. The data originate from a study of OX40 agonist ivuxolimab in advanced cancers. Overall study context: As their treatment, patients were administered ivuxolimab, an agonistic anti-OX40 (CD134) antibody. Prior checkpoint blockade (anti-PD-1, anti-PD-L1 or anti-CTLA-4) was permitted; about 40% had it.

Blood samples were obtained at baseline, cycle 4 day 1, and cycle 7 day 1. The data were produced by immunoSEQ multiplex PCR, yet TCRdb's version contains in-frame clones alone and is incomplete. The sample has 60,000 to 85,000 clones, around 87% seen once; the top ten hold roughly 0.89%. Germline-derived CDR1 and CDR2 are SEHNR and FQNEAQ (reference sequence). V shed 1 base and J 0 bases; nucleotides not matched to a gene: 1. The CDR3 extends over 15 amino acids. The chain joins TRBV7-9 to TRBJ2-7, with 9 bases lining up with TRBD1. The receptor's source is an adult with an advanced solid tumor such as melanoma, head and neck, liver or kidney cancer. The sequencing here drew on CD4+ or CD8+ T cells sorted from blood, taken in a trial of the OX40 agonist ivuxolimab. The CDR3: CASSLGGQGSYEQYF. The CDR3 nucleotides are TGTGCCAGCAGCTTAGGGGGACAGGGCTCCTACGAGCAGTACTTC.